The 16 T cell receptor beta chains in this list originate from one sample, sequenced in a study of blood T cell repertoires in COVID-19. The protocol was immunoSEQ multiplex PCR, while the TCRdb copy is restricted to in-frame clones and leaves out a portion. Among 85,000 to 100,000 clones listed, about 82% were seen once. The sequencing sample was made of peripheral blood. The receptors stem from a woman aged 55-75 years in a cohort sampled during active or convalescent COVID-19.

V is TRBV29-1 and J is TRBJ2-1; TRBD2 matches 12 bases. The CDR3 sequence is 15 residues long. From germline, CDR1 is SQVTM and CDR2 ANQGSEA. Germline trimming cut 5 bases from V and 9 bases from J; bases unmatched to any gene: 11. CDR3 in DNA: TGCAGCGTTCCTCCTCGACTAGCGGGAGACCCTGAGCAGTTCTTC. Residues: CSVPPRLAGDPEQFF.

The chain is built from TRBV5-1 and TRBJ2-2; weak D call: TRBD1 (6 bases). Germline CDR1 and CDR2: SGHRS and YFSETQ. The CDR3 has 16 residues. Trimming took off 5 bases at V and 1 base at J, with 15 bases between the two ends. CDR3 loop: CASSHGTTGNTGELFF. The CDR3 bases are TGCGCCAGCAGTCACGGGACAACTGGGAACACCGGGGAGCTGTTTTTT.

The chain recombines TRBV29-1 with TRBJ1-2; D gene ambiguous. The length of the CDR3 is 13 residues. Germline V gene sequence: CDR1 SQVTM, CDR2 ANQGSEA. With 4 bases removed from V and 2 bases from J, the gap between germline ends came to 11 bases. CDR3 nucleotide sequence: TGCAGCGTTGCGGAGAGGGCCAACTATGGCTACACCTTC. This encodes CSVAERANYGYTF.

V usage is TRBV6-6 and J usage is TRBJ2-7; 7 positions match TRBD1. CDR3 length: 12 residues. Germline-derived CDR1 and CDR2 are MNHNY and SVGAGI (reference sequence). With 6 bases clipped from V and 5 bases from J, the junction kept 4 bases outside the gene matches. DNA of the CDR3: TGTGCCAGCAGAGACAGGGAGAACGAGCAGTACTTC. Protein product: CASRDRENEQYF.

V usage is TRBV7-9 and J usage is TRBJ1-1, with D hard to call. The germline V gene encodes CDR1 SEHNR and CDR2 FQNEAQ (reference sequence). The CDR3 covers 13 residues. V was cut by 3 bases and J by 1 base, with 6 bases left in between. The DNA of the CDR3 is TGTGCCAGCAGCTTGGCGGGGAACACTGAAGCTTTCTTT. Amino acid sequence: CASSLAGNTEAFF. The variable domain in full, completed from reference TRBV7-9 and TRBJ1-1, reads DTGVSQNPRHKITKRGQNVTFRCDPISEHNRLYWYRQTLGQGPEFLTYFQNEAQLEKSRLLSDRFSAERPKGSFSTLEIQRTEQGDSAMYLCASSLAGNTEAFFGQGTRLTVV.

The CDR3 DNA is TGTGCCAGCACCCCCTCCGGGGGACGCGAGCAGTACTTC. Translated: CASTPSGGREQYF. This chain uses TRBV12-3 or TRBV12-4 with TRBJ2-7, with D possibly TRBD2 on 6 matching bases. The length of the CDR3 is 13 residues. Trimming shortened V by 7 bases and J by 6 bases, and 16 bases separated the two germline ends.

This chain connects TRBV4-1 to TRBJ1-2; possible D gene TRBD1, 6 bases. The CDR3 has 17 amino acids. Trimming pared 0 bases from V and 3 bases from J, leaving 17 bases between. Germline V gene data show CDR1 as MGHRA and CDR2 as YSYEKL. In nucleotides, the CDR3 is TGCGCCAGCAGCCAAGATGAAATCCCCGACAGGCACTATGGCTACACCTTC. Translating it yields CASSQDEIPDRHYGYTF.

This clone was counted between two and nine times. The chain joins TRBV5-6 to TRBJ2-5, with 7 bases lining up with TRBD2. V lost 5 bases to trimming and J lost 5 bases; unmatched junction nucleotides: 6. The CDR3 is 13 residues long. Germline assignment: CDR1 SGHDT and CDR2 YYEEEE. In nucleotides, the CDR3 is TGTGCCAGCAGTTCTATGGGGGGGGAGACCCAGTACTTC. It encodes CASSSMGGETQYF.

The V gene is TRBV5-1, the J gene TRBJ1-2, with a tentative D call TRBD1 (5 bases). V gave up 7 bases and J gave up 6 bases, with 19 bases separating them. CDR1 and CDR2 (germline): SGHRS, YFSETQ. CDR3 length: 14 residues. CDR3 DNA sequence: TGCGCCAGCTCAAGTTCCCAGGGTATCGATGGCTACACCTTC. As protein: CASSSSQGIDGYTF.

This clone was picked up one time. The rearrangement links TRBV19 to TRBJ2-2; 7 bases map to TRBD2. This CDR3 contains 16 residues. Germline V gene data show CDR1 as LNHDA and CDR2 as SQIVND (reference sequence). The junction had 9 bases not matched to a gene; V was cut back by 6 bases and J by 2 bases. CDR3 sequence reads: CASRRGGRRNTGELFF. The CDR3 coding sequence is TGTGCCAGTAGGCGGGGCGGGAGACGAAACACCGGGGAGCTGTTTTTT.

V and J are TRBV18 and TRBJ2-5; 9 bases fit TRBD2. There are 14 residues in the CDR3. V shed 4 bases and J 5 bases; nucleotides not matched to a gene: 5. The germline gives CDR1 KGHSH, CDR2 LQKENI. As DNA, the CDR3 is TGTGCCAGCTCACTAGCGGGAGTGCAGGAGACCCAGTACTTC. It yields the protein CASSLAGVQETQYF.

The CDR3, as DNA: TGTGCCAGCAGTTTAAGTGGGAGGGTCTCTGAAGCTTTCTTT. It encodes CASSLSGRVSEAFF. J is TRBJ1-1 and V is TRBV28; unclear D gene. Trimming shortened V by 2 bases and J by 6 bases, and 13 bases separated the two germline ends. This CDR3 has 14 residues. CDR1 and CDR2 (germline): MDHEN, SYDVKM.

For the CDR3, the DNA is TGTGCCAGCAGCCGTGGGACAGTCAATCAGCCCCAGCATTTT. Translated: CASSRGTVNQPQHF. The chain joins TRBV3-1 (or the pseudogene TRBV3-2) to TRBJ1-5, with 7 bases aligning to TRBD1. Unmatched junction bases numbered 3, after V lost 4 bases and J lost 3 bases. Germline V gene data show CDR1 as LGHDT and CDR2 as YNNKEL (reference sequence). The CDR3 has 14 residues.

This sequence joins TRBV7-8 and TRBJ2-5, with 10 bases identical to TRBD2. This CDR3 spans 17 amino acids. Germline V gene data show CDR1 as SGHVS and CDR2 as FQNEAQ. V shed 4 bases, J shed 4 bases, and the junction held 12 bases outside the gene matches. The CDR3 region is CASSYTPASGSLETQYF. CDR3 DNA: TGTGCCAGCAGCTACACCCCTGCTAGCGGGAGCCTAGAGACCCAGTACTTC.

This rearrangement joins TRBV29-1 to TRBJ2-3; 8 bases align to TRBD2. CDR1 SQVTM and CDR2 ANQGSEA come from the germline V gene. V lost 4 bases and J lost 5; bases outside the gene matches: 5. This CDR3 spans 13 amino acids. The chain's CDR3 is CSVAAGGRDTQYF. The CDR3, as DNA: TGCAGCGTTGCTGCGGGGGGACGAGATACGCAGTATTTT.

J is TRBJ2-5 and V is TRBV10-1; D call uncertain. The CDR3 loop spans 13 amino acids. V was pared by 3 bases and J by 3 bases, with 8 bases between. Germline V lookup: CDR1 WNHNN, CDR2 SYGVQD (reference sequence). CDR3 residues: CASSDGPKETQYF. CDR3 nucleotide sequence: TGCGCCAGCAGTGATGGGCCGAAAGAGACCCAGTACTTC.